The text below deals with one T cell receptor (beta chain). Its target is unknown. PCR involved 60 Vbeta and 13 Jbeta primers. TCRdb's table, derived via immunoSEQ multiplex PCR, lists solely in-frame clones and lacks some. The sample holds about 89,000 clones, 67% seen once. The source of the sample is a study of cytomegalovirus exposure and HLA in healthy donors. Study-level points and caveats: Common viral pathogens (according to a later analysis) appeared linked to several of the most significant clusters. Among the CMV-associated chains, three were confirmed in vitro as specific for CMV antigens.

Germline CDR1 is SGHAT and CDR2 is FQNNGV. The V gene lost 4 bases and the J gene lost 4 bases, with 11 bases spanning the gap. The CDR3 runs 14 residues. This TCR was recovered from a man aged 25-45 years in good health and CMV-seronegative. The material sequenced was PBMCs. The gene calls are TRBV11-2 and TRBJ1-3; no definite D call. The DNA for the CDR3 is TGTGCCAGCAGCTCCACCTCAGGAGGAAACACCATATATTTT. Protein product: CASSSTSGGNTIYF.